This TCR beta chain was sequenced for a study of cytomegalovirus exposure and HLA in healthy donors. Both 60 Vbeta primers and 13 Jbeta primers went into the PCR. Using immunoSEQ multiplex PCR, the repertoire was profiled, and TCRdb retains in-frame clones only, with some absent. The data show approximately 180,000 clones, approximately 79% seen once. The CDR3 extends over 16 amino acids. CDR1 and CDR2 from the germline V gene are SGDLS and YYNGEE. V lost 1 base to trimming and J lost 2 bases, with 15 bases between them. Specimen: PBMCs. The sequence was collected from a man aged 40-49 years in good health and CMV-seropositive. V usage is TRBV9 and J usage is TRBJ2-5; TRBD1 might be the D (6 bases). CDR3 residues: CASSVSGVKFQETQYF. The CDR3 region has the DNA TGTGCCAGCAGCGTATCAGGGGTTAAATTTCAAGAGACCCAGTACTTC.